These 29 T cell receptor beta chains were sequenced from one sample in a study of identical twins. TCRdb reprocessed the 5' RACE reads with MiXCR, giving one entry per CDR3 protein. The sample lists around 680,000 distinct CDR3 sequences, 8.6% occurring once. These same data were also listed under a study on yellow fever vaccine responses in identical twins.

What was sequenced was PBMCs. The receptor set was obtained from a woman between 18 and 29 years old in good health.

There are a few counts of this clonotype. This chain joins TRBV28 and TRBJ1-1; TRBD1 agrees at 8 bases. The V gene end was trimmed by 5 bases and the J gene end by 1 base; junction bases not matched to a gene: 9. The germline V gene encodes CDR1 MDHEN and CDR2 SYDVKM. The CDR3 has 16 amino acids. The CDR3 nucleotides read TGTGCCAGCAGTCCCCAAGGGACAGGCGGGAACACTGAAGCTTTCTTT. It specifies CASSPQGTGGNTEAFF.

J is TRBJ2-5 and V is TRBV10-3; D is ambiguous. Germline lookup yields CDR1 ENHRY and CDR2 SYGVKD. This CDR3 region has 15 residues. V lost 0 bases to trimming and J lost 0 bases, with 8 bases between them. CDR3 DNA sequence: TGTGCCATCAGTGAGTCCCTTCGGGACCAAGAGACCCAGTACTTC. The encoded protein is CAISESLRDQETQYF.

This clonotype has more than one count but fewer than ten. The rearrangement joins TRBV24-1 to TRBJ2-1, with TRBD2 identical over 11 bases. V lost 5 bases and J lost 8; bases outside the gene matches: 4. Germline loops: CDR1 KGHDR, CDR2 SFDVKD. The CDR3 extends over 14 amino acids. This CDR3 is CATSVAGGVDEQFF. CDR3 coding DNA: TGTGCCACCAGTGTAGCGGGGGGGGTCGATGAGCAGTTCTTC.

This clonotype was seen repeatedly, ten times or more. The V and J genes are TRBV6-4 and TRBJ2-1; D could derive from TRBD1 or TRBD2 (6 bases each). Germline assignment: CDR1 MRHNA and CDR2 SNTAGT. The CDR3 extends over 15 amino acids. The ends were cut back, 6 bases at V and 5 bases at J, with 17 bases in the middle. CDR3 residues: CASSAEGGTHNEQFF. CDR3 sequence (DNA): TGTGCCAGCAGCGCCGAGGGGGGTACACACAATGAGCAGTTCTTC.

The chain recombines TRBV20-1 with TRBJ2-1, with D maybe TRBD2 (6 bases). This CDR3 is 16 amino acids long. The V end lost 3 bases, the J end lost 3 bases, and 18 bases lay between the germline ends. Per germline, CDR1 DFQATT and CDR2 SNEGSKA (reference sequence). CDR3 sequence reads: CSARSRGRENYNEQFF. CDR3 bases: TGCAGTGCTAGGTCACGTGGGCGGGAAAACTACAATGAGCAGTTCTTC.

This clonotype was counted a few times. The CDR3 coding sequence is TGTGCCAGCAGTCCCGAGGGGGACTACTACAATGAGCAGTTCTTC. Its protein is CASSPEGDYYNEQFF. The chain uses TRBV28 and TRBJ2-1, with D maybe TRBD2 (7 bases). From germline, CDR1 is MDHEN and CDR2 SYDVKM. CDR3 length equals 15 residues. Trimming left V 5 bases short and J 3 bases short, with 14 bases between.

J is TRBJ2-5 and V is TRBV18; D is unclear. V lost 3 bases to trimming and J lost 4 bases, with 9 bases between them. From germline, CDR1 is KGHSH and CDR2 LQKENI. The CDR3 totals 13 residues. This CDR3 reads CASSPLPPETQYF. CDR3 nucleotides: TGTGCCAGCTCACCTCTCCCCCCAGAGACCCAGTACTTC. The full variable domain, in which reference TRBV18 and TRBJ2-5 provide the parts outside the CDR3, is NAGVMQNPRHLVRRRGQEARLRCSPMKGHSHVYWYRQLPEEGLKFMVYLQKENIIDESGMPKERFSAEFPKEGPSILRIQQVVRGDSAAYFCASSPLPPETQYFGPGTRLLVL.

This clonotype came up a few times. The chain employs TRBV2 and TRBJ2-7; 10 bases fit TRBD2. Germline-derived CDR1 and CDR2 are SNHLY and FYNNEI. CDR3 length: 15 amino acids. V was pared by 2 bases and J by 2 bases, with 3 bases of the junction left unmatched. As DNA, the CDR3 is TGTGCCAGCAGTGAACAAACTAGCGGGGCCTACGAGCAGTACTTC. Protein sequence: CASSEQTSGAYEQYF.

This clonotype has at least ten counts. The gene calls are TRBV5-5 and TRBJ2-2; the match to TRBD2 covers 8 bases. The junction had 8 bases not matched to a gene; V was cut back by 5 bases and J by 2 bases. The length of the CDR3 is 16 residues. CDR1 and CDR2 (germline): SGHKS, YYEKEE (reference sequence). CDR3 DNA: TGTGCCAGCAGAATTTTTAGCGGGGCAAACACCGGGGAGCTGTTTTTT. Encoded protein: CASRIFSGANTGELFF.

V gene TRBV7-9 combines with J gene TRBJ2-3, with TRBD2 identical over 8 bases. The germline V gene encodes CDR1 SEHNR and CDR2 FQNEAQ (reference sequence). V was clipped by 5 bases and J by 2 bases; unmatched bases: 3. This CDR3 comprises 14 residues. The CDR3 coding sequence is TGTGCCAGCAGCGAACTAGCGGTCACAGATACGCAGTATTTT. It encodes CASSELAVTDTQYF.

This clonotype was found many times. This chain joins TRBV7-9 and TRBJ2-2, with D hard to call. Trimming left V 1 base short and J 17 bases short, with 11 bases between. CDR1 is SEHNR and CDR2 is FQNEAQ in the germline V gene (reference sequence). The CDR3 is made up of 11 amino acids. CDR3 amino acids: CASSLGGTNFF. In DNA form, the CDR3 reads TGTGCCAGCAGCTTAGGCGGTACCAATTTTTTT.

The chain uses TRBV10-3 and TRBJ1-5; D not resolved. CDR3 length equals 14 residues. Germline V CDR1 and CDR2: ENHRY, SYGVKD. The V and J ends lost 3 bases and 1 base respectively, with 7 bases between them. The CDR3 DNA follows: TGTGCCATCAGTGATTACACCAGCAATCAGCCCCAGCATTTT. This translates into CAISDYTSNQPQHF.

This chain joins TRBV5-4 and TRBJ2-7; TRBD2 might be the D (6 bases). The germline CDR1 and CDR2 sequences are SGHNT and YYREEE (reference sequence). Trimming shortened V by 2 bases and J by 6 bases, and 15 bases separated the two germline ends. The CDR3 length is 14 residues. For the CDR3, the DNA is TGTGCCAGCAGCTTCAGGGAGGCGAAAGGCGAGCAGTACTTC. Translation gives CASSFREAKGEQYF.

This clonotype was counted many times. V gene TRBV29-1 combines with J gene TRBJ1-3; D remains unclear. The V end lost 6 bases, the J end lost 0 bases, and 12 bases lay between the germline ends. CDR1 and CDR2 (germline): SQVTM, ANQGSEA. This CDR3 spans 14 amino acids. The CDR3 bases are TGCAGCGTCATTAGCGGAGACTCTGGAAACACCATATATTTT. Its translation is CSVISGDSGNTIYF.

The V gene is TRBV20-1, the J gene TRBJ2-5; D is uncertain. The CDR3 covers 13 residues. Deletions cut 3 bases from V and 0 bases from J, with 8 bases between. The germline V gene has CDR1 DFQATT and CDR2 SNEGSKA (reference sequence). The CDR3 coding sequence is TGCAGTGCTAGCACCGAGTACCAAGAGACCCAGTACTTC. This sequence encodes CSASTEYQETQYF.

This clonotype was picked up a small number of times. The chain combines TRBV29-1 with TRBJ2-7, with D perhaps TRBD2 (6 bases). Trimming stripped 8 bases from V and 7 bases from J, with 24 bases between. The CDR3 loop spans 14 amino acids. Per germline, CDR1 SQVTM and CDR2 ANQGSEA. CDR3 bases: TGCAGCATCCGCCAGACAGCTGGGGGGTCGGAGCAGTACTTC. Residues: CSIRQTAGGSEQYF.

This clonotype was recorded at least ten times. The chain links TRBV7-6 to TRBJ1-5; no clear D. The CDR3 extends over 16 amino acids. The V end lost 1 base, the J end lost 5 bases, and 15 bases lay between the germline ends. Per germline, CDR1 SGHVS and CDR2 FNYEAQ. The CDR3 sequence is CASSLDSRLPHQPQHF. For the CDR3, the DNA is TGTGCCAGCAGCTTAGATTCCCGGTTACCGCATCAGCCCCAGCATTTT.

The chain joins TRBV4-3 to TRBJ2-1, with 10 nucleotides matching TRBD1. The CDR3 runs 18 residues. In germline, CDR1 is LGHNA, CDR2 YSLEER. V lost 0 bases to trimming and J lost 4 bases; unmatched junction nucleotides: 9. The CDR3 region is CASSQEILDRGLYNEQFF. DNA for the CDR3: TGCGCCAGCAGCCAAGAAATACTTGACAGGGGGCTTTACAATGAGCAGTTCTTC.

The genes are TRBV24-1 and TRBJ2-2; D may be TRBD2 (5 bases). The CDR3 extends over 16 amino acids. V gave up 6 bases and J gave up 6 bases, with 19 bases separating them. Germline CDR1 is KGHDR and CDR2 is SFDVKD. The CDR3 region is CATSTPAGMSPGELFF. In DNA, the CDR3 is TGTGCCACCAGTACCCCCGCCGGGATGTCCCCCGGGGAGCTGTTTTTT.

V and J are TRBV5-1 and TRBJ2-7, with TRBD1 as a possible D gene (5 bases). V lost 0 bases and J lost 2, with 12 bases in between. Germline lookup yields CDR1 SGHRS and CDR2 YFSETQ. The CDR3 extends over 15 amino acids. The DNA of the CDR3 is TGCGCCAGCAGCTTGGCGCAGGGAACGGCCTACGAGCAGTACTTC. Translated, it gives CASSLAQGTAYEQYF.

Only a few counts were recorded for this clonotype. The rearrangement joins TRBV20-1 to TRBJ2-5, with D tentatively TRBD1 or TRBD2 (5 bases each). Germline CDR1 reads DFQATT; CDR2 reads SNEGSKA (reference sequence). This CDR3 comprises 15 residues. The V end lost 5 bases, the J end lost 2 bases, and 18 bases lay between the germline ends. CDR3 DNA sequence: TGCAGTGCTTTTATTCCGGGACGCGCACAAGAGACCCAGTACTTC. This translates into CSAFIPGRAQETQYF.

The CDR3 DNA is TGTGCCAGCAGCTTAACGAACACAGTAAAACAATACACCTTC. Translating gives CASSLTNTVKQYTF. The chain combines TRBV7-2 with TRBJ1-2; D is unclear. Germline assignment: CDR1 SGHTA and CDR2 FQGNSA. V lost 2 bases and J 11 bases, leaving 18 bases between the germline ends. The CDR3 totals 14 residues.

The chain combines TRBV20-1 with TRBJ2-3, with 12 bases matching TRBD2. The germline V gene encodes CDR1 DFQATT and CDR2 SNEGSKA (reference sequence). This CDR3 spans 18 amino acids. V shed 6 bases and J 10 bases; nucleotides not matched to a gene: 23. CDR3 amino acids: CSAVPSGGARPVGRSQYF. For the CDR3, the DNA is TGCAGTGCCGTCCCTAGCGGGGGGGCCCGGCCCGTGGGGAGGTCGCAGTATTTT.

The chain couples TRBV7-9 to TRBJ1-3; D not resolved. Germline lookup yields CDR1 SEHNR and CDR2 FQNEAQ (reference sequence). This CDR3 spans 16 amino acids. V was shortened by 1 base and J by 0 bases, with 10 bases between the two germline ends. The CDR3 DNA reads TGTGCCAGCAGCTTAGATTTCGGATTCTCTGGAAACACCATATATTTT. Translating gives CASSLDFGFSGNTIYF. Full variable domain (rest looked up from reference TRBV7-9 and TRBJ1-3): DTGVSQNPRHKITKRGQNVTFRCDPISEHNRLYWYRQTLGQGPEFLTYFQNEAQLEKSRLLSDRFSAERPKGSFSTLEIQRTEQGDSAMYLCASSLDFGFSGNTIYFGEGSWLTVV.

This chain's CDR3 is CASSPREMGNEQFF. CDR3 bases: TGTGCCAGTAGTCCCCGGGAGATGGGCAATGAGCAGTTCTTC. The chain joins TRBV19 to TRBJ2-1, with a possible D match to TRBD2 (6 bases). CDR3 length: 14 amino acids. V gave up 5 bases and J gave up 6 bases, with 14 bases separating them. Looked up from germline, CDR1 is LNHDA and CDR2 is SQIVND (reference sequence).

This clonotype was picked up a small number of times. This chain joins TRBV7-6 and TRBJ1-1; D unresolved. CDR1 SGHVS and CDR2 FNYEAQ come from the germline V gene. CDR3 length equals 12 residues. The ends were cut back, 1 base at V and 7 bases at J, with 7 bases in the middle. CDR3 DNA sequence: TGTGCCAGCAGCTTAGACAGTAATGAAGCTTTCTTT. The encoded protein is CASSLDSNEAFF.

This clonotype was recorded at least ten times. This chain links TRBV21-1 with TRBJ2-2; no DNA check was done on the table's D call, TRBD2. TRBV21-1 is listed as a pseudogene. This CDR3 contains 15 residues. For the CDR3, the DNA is TGTGCCAGAGGGAGACTAGCGGTGAACACCGGGGAGCTGTTTTTT. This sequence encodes CARGRLAVNTGELFF.

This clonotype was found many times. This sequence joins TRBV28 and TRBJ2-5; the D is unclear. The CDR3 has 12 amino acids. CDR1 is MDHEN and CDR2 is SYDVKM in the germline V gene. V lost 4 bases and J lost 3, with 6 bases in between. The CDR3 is CASSSPEETQYF. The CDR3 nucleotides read TGTGCCAGCAGTTCCCCCGAAGAGACCCAGTACTTC.

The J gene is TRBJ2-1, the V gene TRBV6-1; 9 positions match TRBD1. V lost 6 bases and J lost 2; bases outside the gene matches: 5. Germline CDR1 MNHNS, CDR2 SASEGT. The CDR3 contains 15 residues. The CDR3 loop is CASRQGALAYNEQFF. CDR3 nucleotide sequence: TGTGCCAGCAGACAGGGGGCTCTAGCCTACAATGAGCAGTTCTTC.